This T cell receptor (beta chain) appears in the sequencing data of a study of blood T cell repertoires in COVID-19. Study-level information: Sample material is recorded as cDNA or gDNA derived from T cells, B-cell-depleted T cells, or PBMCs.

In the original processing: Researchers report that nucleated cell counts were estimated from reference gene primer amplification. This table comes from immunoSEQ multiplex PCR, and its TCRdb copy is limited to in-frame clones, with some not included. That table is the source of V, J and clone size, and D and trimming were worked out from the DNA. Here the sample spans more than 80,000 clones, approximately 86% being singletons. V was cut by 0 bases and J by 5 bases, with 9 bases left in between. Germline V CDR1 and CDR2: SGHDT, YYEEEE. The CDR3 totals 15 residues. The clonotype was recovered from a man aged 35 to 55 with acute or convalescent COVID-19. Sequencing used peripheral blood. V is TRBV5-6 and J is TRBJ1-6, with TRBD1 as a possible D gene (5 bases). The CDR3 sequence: CASSLARQNNSPLHF. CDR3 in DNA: TGTGCCAGCAGCTTGGCTCGACAGAATAATTCACCCCTCCACTTT.